This paragraph covers one T cell receptor beta chain sequence. Its antigen target is currently unknown. One end of the junction varies from germline; a read error may be responsible. These data are taken from a study of blood T cell repertoires in COVID-19 (dated by TCRdb to 2020 to 2021). Turning to the overall study: The collaborator samples originated in the United States, Italy and Spain and spanned the acute and convalescent phases of COVID-19. The material from the prospective study consisted of cDNA or gDNA derived from T cells, B-cell-depleted T cells, or PBMCs. The dataset comprised deeply sampled blood TCRbeta repertoires from subjects exposed to, actively infected with, or recovered from COVID-19. The repertoires were released in a freely available public database meant as a resource for research on the immune response to SARS-CoV-2. The samples were drawn from the first 160 participants of the ongoing ImmuneRACE study and from under 1,500 subjects provided by 6 global collaborators. A de-identified subject ID, COVID-19 status, age in years and sex were almost always included in the sample metadata. Where HLA class I and class II types were available, the types were taken from metadata supplied by the sample provider, not from assay-based typing.

Another Seattle source contributed samples from volunteer blood donors who had recovered from COVID-19. Whole blood was collected in K2EDTA tubes by collaborating institutions according to the institutions' own protocols. Collaborator samples were shipped for TCRbeta analysis as frozen whole blood, isolated PBMCs, or DNA extracted from either sample type. General study outcomes and caveats: Clinical and demographic metadata were provided uncurated, with the amount varying by source and participant.

CDR1 and CDR2 are drawn from the germline V gene: KGHSH, LQKENI. The CDR3 sequence holds 14 residues, the cysteine and phenylalanine included. Only CDR3 DNA remains: 42 bases, in frame from the first base. The immunoSEQ Assay, a bias-controlled multiplex PCR, was used to amplify TCRbeta CDR3 regions from genomic DNA. In the paper's pipeline: Nucleated cell counts per sample were estimated from amplification of reference gene primers within the assay. Sequence reads were collapsed and filtered to measure the absolute abundance of every unique TCRbeta CDR3 rearrangement. For each sample, productive Simpson clonality was calculated as the square root of Simpson's diversity index across productive rearrangements. In its TCRdb copy, this immuneACCESS table keeps in-frame sequences only and misses some clones. Where compared with another copy, unresolved V genes explain less than half of these, and the others have no known cause. V, J and clone size reflect that table, while D and trimming were determined from the DNA. Across this sample there are just over 250,000 clones, with approximately 86% seen only once. The ten largest make up approximately 9.4% of the sample.

The sequence is built from TRBV18 and TRBJ2-2; D gene: possibly TRBD2, on 6 matching bases. The specimen was peripheral blood. The sequence came from a middle-aged man who had recovered from COVID-19. The encoded CDR3 is CATPRETNPGELFF. The nucleotide sequence reads as follows: TGTGCCACCCCCCGGGAGACGAACCCCGGGGAGCTGTTTTTT.